What follows are 32 T cell receptor beta chains derived from one specimen sequenced in a study of cytomegalovirus exposure and HLA in healthy donors. The primer mix had 60 Vbeta and 13 Jbeta primers. The data were produced by immunoSEQ multiplex PCR, yet TCRdb's version contains in-frame clones alone and is incomplete. The sample lists 150,000 to 200,000 clones, approximately 70% occurring once. Input material: PBMCs. All receptors come from a woman aged 25 to 39 in good health and CMV-seronegative.

V gene TRBV27 combines with J gene TRBJ2-7; possible D gene TRBD1, 6 bases. Per germline, CDR1 MNHEY and CDR2 SMNVEV (reference sequence). The CDR3 runs to 13 residues. V lost 6 bases to trimming and J lost 3 bases, with 12 bases between them. CDR3 sequence reads: CASRGHSGYEQYF. The CDR3 bases are TGTGCCAGCAGGGGACACTCGGGCTACGAGCAGTACTTC.

J is TRBJ1-2 and V is TRBV27; D not resolved. Trimming pared 6 bases from V and 4 bases from J, leaving 12 bases between. The CDR3 runs to 13 residues. Germline CDR1 is MNHEY and CDR2 is SMNVEV (reference sequence). The CDR3 reads CASSRRRAYGYTF. The CDR3 DNA reads TGTGCCAGCAGCCGGCGGAGGGCCTATGGCTACACCTTC.

The chain is built from TRBV6-1 and TRBJ1-4, with 10 bases lining up with TRBD1. Unmatched junction bases numbered 6, after V lost 6 bases and J lost 8 bases. The CDR3 has 14 amino acids. Germline assignment: CDR1 MNHNS and CDR2 SASEGT. CDR3 sequence reads: CASRTGGAGEKLFF. In nucleotides, the CDR3 is TGTGCCAGCAGGACAGGGGGCGCAGGAGAAAAACTGTTTTTT.

This chain uses TRBV7-9 with TRBJ2-7, with D perhaps TRBD2 (6 bases). V shed 7 bases and J shed 2 bases, with 18 bases lying between them. CDR1 is SEHNR and CDR2 is FQNEAQ in the germline V gene (reference sequence). CDR3 length: 15 amino acids. The CDR3 DNA is TGTGCCAGCATCATACTTGTCGGGGGTACCTACGAGCAGTACTTC. Translating it yields CASIILVGGTYEQYF.

This chain joins TRBV6-1 and TRBJ1-1, with D maybe TRBD1 (5 bases). The CDR3 is 15 residues long. With 6 bases removed from V and 4 bases from J, the gap between germline ends came to 18 bases. CDR1 and CDR2 from the germline V gene are MNHNS and SASEGT. The CDR3 nucleotides read TGTGCCAGCAGCCCGACGGGGGGTGTCTTCACTGAAGCTTTCTTT. This codes for CASSPTGGVFTEAFF.

V gene TRBV2 combines with J gene TRBJ1-3; maybe TRBD1 (5 bases). The CDR3 contains 16 residues. Looked up from germline, CDR1 is SNHLY and CDR2 is FYNNEI. Trimming stripped 5 bases from V and 0 bases from J, with 14 bases between. CDR3 in DNA: TGTGCCAGCAGTATGACAGCTCCAGGCTCTGGAAACACCATATATTTT. It codes for CASSMTAPGSGNTIYF.

V is TRBV11-2 and J is TRBJ2-5; D may be TRBD2 (5 bases). Trimming stripped 1 base from V and 0 bases from J, with 15 bases between. The CDR3 is 17 residues long. Per germline, CDR1 SGHAT and CDR2 FQNNGV. CDR3 loop: CASSLVRTDLYQETQYF. The DNA of the CDR3 is TGTGCCAGCAGCTTAGTTCGGACTGACCTCTACCAAGAGACCCAGTACTTC. The complete variable domain, with remaining parts taken from reference TRBV11-2 and TRBJ2-5, reads EAGVAQSPRYKIIEKRQSVAFWCNPISGHATLYWYQQILGQGPKLLIQFQNNGVVDDSQLPKDRFSAERLKGVDSTLKIQPAKLEDSAVYLCASSLVRTDLYQETQYFGPGTRLLVL.

The chain combines TRBV11-3 with TRBJ1-1; TRBD1 might be the D (6 bases). Trimming took 3 bases from V and 1 from J, leaving 12 bases between them. CDR3 size: 15 residues. The V gene's germline CDR1 is SGHNT and CDR2 YENEEA. The CDR3 loop reads CASSLGDMKNTEAFF. Written as DNA, the CDR3 is TGTGCCAGCAGCTTGGGGGACATGAAGAACACTGAAGCTTTCTTT.

This clone was observed a few times. The gene calls are TRBV4-3 and TRBJ1-3, with D unclear. Trimming pared 0 bases from V and 0 bases from J, leaving 9 bases between. Germline CDR1 and CDR2: LGHNA and YSLEER. The CDR3 sequence is 16 residues long. The CDR3 is CASSQDLAASGNTIYF. The CDR3 DNA sequence: TGCGCCAGCAGCCAAGATCTAGCAGCCTCTGGAAACACCATATATTTT.

The gene calls are TRBV2 and TRBJ2-5; 7 nucleotides align to TRBD2. Germline loops: CDR1 SNHLY, CDR2 FYNNEI. V was pared by 8 bases and J by 5 bases, with 14 bases of the junction left unmatched. There are 15 residues in the CDR3. CDR3 loop: CASGSPPSGYETQYF. CDR3 DNA: TGTGCCAGCGGCTCCCCACCTAGCGGCTATGAGACCCAGTACTTC. Full variable domain (outside the CDR3, taken from reference TRBV2 and TRBJ2-5): EPEVTQTPSHQVTQMGQEVILRCVPISNHLYFYWYRQILGQKVEFLVSFYNNEISEKSEIFDDQFSVERPDGSNFTLKIRSTKLEDSAMYFCASGSPPSGYETQYFGPGTRLLVL.

This chain links TRBV5-1 with TRBJ2-3; D may be TRBD2 (5 bases). From germline, CDR1 is SGHRS and CDR2 YFSETQ. V shed 1 base and J shed 0 bases, with 12 bases lying between them. The length of the CDR3 is 16 residues. CDR3 sequence reads: CASSLIASTSTDTQYF. CDR3 nucleotides: TGCGCCAGCAGCTTGATAGCTAGCACTAGCACAGATACGCAGTATTTT. Variable domain in full (rest from reference TRBV5-1 and TRBJ2-3): KAGVTQTPRYLIKTRGQQVTLSCSPISGHRSVSWYQQTPGQGLQFLFEYFSETQRNKGNFPGRFSGRQFSNSRSEMNVSTLELGDSALYLCASSLIASTSTDTQYFGPGTRLTVL.

The V gene is TRBV2, the J gene TRBJ1-4; D is unclear. Germline V gives CDR1 SNHLY, CDR2 FYNNEI. The V gene lost 8 bases and the J gene lost 5 bases, with 12 bases spanning the gap. The CDR3 runs 13 residues. Here the CDR3 reads CASGIAGNEKLFF. The CDR3, as DNA: TGTGCCAGCGGTATAGCGGGGAATGAAAAACTGTTTTTT.

The CDR3 region has the DNA TGTGCCAGCAGTCCCCTATACGAGCAGTACTTC. Translation gives CASSPLYEQYF. The V call is TRBV28, the J call TRBJ2-5; D unresolved. The J call may be faulty, since TRBJ2-7 better matches the DNA end. The CDR3 is made up of 11 amino acids. The germline gives CDR1 MDHEN, CDR2 SYDVKM.

The chain joins TRBV11-3 to TRBJ2-3; D ambiguous. The CDR3 is 13 amino acids. Trimming left V 1 base short and J 3 bases short, with 5 bases between. Per the germline V gene, CDR1 is SGHNT and CDR2 is YENEEA. The CDR3 region is CASSLVSTDTQYF. CDR3 coding DNA: TGTGCCAGCAGCTTAGTTTCAACAGATACGCAGTATTTT.

This clone has just one count. The chain uses TRBV11-1 and TRBJ2-3; D may be TRBD2 (6 bases). The CDR3 spans 14 residues. Trimming pared 1 base from V and 3 bases from J, leaving 8 bases between. In germline, CDR1 is SGHAT, CDR2 FQDESV (reference sequence). This chain's CDR3 is CASSLGRGTDTQYF. The CDR3 coding sequence is TGTGCCAGCAGCTTAGGACGGGGGACAGATACGCAGTATTTT.

The chain carries TRBV6-4 and TRBJ1-1; 10 nucleotides match TRBD1. V lost 0 bases, J lost 5 bases, and 3 bases stayed unmatched. This CDR3 contains 15 residues. Germline CDR1 reads MRHNA; CDR2 reads SNTAGT. This chain's CDR3 is CASSDSGTGVTEAFF. CDR3 DNA: TGTGCCAGCAGTGACTCCGGGACAGGGGTGACTGAAGCTTTCTTT.

This rearrangement joins TRBV6-5 to TRBJ2-1; 8 bases line up with TRBD2. This CDR3 is 13 amino acids long. The trim removed 5 bases at V and 5 bases at J, leaving 2 bases unmatched. The germline gives CDR1 MNHEY, CDR2 SVGAGI. In DNA form, the CDR3 reads TGTGCCAGCAGTCAACTAGCGGACAATGAGCAGTTCTTC. It translates to CASSQLADNEQFF.

The rearrangement links TRBV2 to TRBJ2-5, with 9 bases matching TRBD2. The J call could be wrong; TRBJ2-7 is a better fit for the DNA end. The germline V gene encodes CDR1 SNHLY and CDR2 FYNNEI. CDR3 length: 15 residues. As DNA, the CDR3 is TGTGCCAGCAGTGAACGACTAGCGGAGAGCTACGAGCAGTACTTC. It is translated as CASSERLAESYEQYF.

V usage is TRBV11-2 and J usage is TRBJ2-7; TRBD1 is a possible D gene (5 bases). The CDR3 spans 16 residues. V lost 3 bases, J lost 6 bases, and 21 bases lay in between. Germline loops: CDR1 SGHAT, CDR2 FQNNGV. CDR3 sequence (DNA): TGTGCCAGCAGCTTGACAATACCAGTCCCAGGGTCCGAGCAGTACTTC. This encodes CASSLTIPVPGSEQYF.

The V gene is TRBV15, the J gene TRBJ1-2; TRBD1 matches at 9 bases. Germline CDR1 is LNHNV and CDR2 is YYDKDF (reference sequence). CDR3 size: 15 residues. V shed 4 bases, J shed 4 bases, and the junction held 7 bases outside the gene matches. The CDR3 spells CATSTRTGAAYGYTF. The CDR3 region has the DNA TGTGCCACCAGCACTCGGACAGGGGCGGCCTATGGCTACACCTTC.

This clone was picked up one time. V usage is TRBV7-8 and J usage is TRBJ2-3; 11 nucleotides line up with TRBD2. Trimming cost V 5 bases and J 2 bases; bases outside gene matches: 6. CDR3 size: 16 residues. Per germline, CDR1 SGHVS and CDR2 FQNEAQ. As DNA, the CDR3 is TGTGCCAGCAGCCTTAGCGGGGGGGACGTCACAGATACGCAGTATTTT. Its protein is CASSLSGGDVTDTQYF.

The chain carries TRBV30 and TRBJ2-7; 10 nucleotides line up with TRBD1. Germline CDR1 is GTSNPN and CDR2 is SVGIG (reference sequence). V was pared by 5 bases and J by 7 bases, with 8 bases of the junction left unmatched. The CDR3 sequence is 13 residues long. CDR3 amino acids: CAWEGQGHNEQYF. CDR3 sequence (DNA): TGTGCCTGGGAGGGACAGGGGCATAATGAGCAGTACTTC. Together with reference TRBV30 and TRBJ2-7, the CDR3 gives the full variable domain: SQTIHQWPATLVQPVGSPLSLECTVEGTSNPNLYWYRQAAGRGLQLLFYSVGIGQISSEVPQNLSASRPQDRQFILSSKKLLLSDSGFYLCAWEGQGHNEQYFGPGTRLTVT.

The chain is built from TRBV5-1 and TRBJ1-2; D unclear. The CDR3 runs 14 residues. Per germline, CDR1 SGHRS and CDR2 YFSETQ. With 7 bases removed from V and 4 bases from J, the gap between germline ends came to 17 bases. As DNA, the CDR3 is TGCGCCAGCGGCGAACGGACTTGGGGCTATGGCTACACCTTC. This translates into CASGERTWGYGYTF.

This chain links TRBV21-1 with TRBJ1-5. TRBV21-1 is noted as a pseudogene. The CDR3 runs to 16 residues. The CDR3 protein is CASSKGETVSNQPQHF. CDR3 sequence (DNA): TGTGCCAGCAGCAAAGGGGAGACGGTTAGCAATCAGCCCCAGCATTTT.

This chain links TRBV27 with TRBJ1-6; 12 bases map to TRBD1. Germline-derived CDR1 and CDR2 are MNHEY and SMNVEV (reference sequence). The junction had 5 bases not matched to a gene; V was cut back by 5 bases and J by 6 bases. The CDR3 covers 16 residues. The DNA for the CDR3 is TGTGCCAGCAGTCTCGGGACAGGGGGCCTTAATTCACCCCTCCACTTT. This translates into CASSLGTGGLNSPLHF.

The chain recombines TRBV5-4 with TRBJ2-5, with 10 bases identical to TRBD1. V lost 2 bases and J lost 5; bases outside the gene matches: 9. Germline CDR1 reads SGHNT; CDR2 reads YYREEE (reference sequence). There are 16 residues in the CDR3. The CDR3 is CASSFIGQGVVETQYF. For the CDR3, the DNA is TGTGCCAGCAGCTTTATAGGACAGGGGGTAGTGGAGACCCAGTACTTC.

V usage is TRBV15 and J usage is TRBJ1-1; no definite D call. Looked up from germline, CDR1 is LNHNV and CDR2 is YYDKDF (reference sequence). The CDR3 is 13 amino acids. V was pared by 1 base and J by 2 bases, with 5 bases between. CDR3 in amino acids: CATSRGPNTEAFF. The DNA for the CDR3 is TGTGCCACCAGCAGAGGTCCTAACACTGAAGCTTTCTTT.

The chain carries TRBV5-1 and TRBJ2-2, with TRBD2 matching 9 bases. V trimming: 4 bases; J trimming: 2 bases; junction bases outside the gene matches: 3. CDR1 is SGHRS and CDR2 is YFSETQ in the germline V gene. This CDR3 is 15 amino acids long. CDR3 sequence reads: CASSPSGDNTGELFF. In DNA, the CDR3 is TGCGCCAGCAGCCCTAGCGGGGACAACACCGGGGAGCTGTTTTTT.

This clone appeared a few times. The chain carries TRBV5-1 and TRBJ2-5, with a weak D call TRBD2 (5 bases). Trimming took off 4 bases at V and 5 bases at J, with 12 bases between the two ends. This CDR3 is 13 amino acids long. CDR1 is SGHRS and CDR2 is YFSETQ in the germline V gene. This chain's CDR3 is CASSAGLRETQYF. CDR3 nucleotides: TGCGCCAGCAGCGCGGGCCTGAGGGAGACCCAGTACTTC.

V usage is TRBV5-5 and J usage is TRBJ2-5; possibly TRBD2 for D (6 bases). This CDR3 has 17 residues. The germline V gene has CDR1 SGHKS and CDR2 YYEKEE (reference sequence). Between the trimmed V and J ends, which lost 4 bases and 3 bases, there was a span of 22 bases. Here the CDR3 reads CASSGSGTLRVEETQYF. Here the CDR3 DNA reads TGTGCCAGCAGCGGTTCCGGGACTTTAAGGGTGGAAGAGACCCAGTACTTC.

The V and J genes are TRBV6-5 and TRBJ2-4; 7 positions match TRBD2. Per germline, CDR1 MNHEY and CDR2 SVGAGI. The CDR3 consists of 15 residues. Trimming took 2 bases from V and 1 from J; bases not matched to a gene: 2. As DNA, the CDR3 is TGTGCCAGCAGTTACGGGAGGGATGCCAAAAACATTCAGTACTTC. This gives the protein CASSYGRDAKNIQYF.

The chain couples TRBV2 to TRBJ2-3, with a weak D call TRBD2 (6 bases). CDR1 SNHLY and CDR2 FYNNEI come from the germline V gene. V was pared by 5 bases and J by 0 bases, with 9 bases between. The CDR3 is 14 amino acids. CDR3 amino acids: CASSLAHSTDTQYF. The CDR3 DNA is TGTGCCAGCAGTCTAGCGCATAGCACAGATACGCAGTATTTT.